A selection of T cell receptor beta chains follows, all from one sample in a study of cytomegalovirus exposure and HLA in healthy donors. Assay used: immunoSEQ multiplex PCR; TCRdb lists only in-frame clones, some missing. The sample has 220,000 or so clones; 65% to 85% are singletons. Sequencing was carried out using PBMCs. These receptor sequences come from a woman between 25 and 40 years old in good health and CMV-seropositive. Each CDR3 is given with its conserved first and last residue. Each record gives: clone size, CDR3 length, J gene, D gene, V gene, CDR3 protein, CDR3 DNA. D genes are given only for firm matches. Clone size is stated in some rows and not others, as once, few, many or a class when expanded.

NA	18	TRBJ2-2	NA	TRBV9	CASSARRTGGTSSGELFF	TGTGCCAGCAGCGCGCGACGGACAGGGGGGACTAGCTCCGGGGAGCTGTTTTTT
NA	12	TRBJ1-1	NA	TRBV11-2	CASSLGRTEAFF	TGTGCCAGCAGCTTAGGACGGACTGAAGCTTTCTTT
NA	14	TRBJ1-1	NA	TRBV10-3	CAISAGHGNTEAFF	TGTGCCATCAGTGCGGGACACGGGAACACTGAAGCTTTCTTT
NA	18	TRBJ2-3	NA	TRBV4-3	CASSHQTPGHTITDTQYF	TGCGCCAGCAGCCACCAAACCCCGGGACATACAATCACAGATACGCAGTATTTT
NA	15	TRBJ1-3	NA	TRBV13	CASSLVGASGNTIYF	TGTGCCAGCAGCTTAGTCGGCGCCTCTGGAAACACCATATATTTT
NA	13	TRBJ1-1	TRBD1	TRBV27	CASSNRGNTEAFF	TGTGCCAGCAGTAACAGGGGGAACACTGAAGCTTTCTTT
NA	14	TRBJ1-1	NA	TRBV5-1	CASSPTGMNTEAFF	TGCGCCAGCAGCCCGACGGGAATGAACACTGAAGCTTTCTTT
NA	15	TRBJ1-2	NA	TRBV5-1	CASSLDPRDGYGYTF	TGCGCCAGCAGCTTGGACCCCCGGGACGGCTATGGCTACACCTTC
NA	15	TRBJ2-5	NA	TRBV13	CASSLGKDGQETQYF	TGTGCCAGCAGCTTGGGCAAAGACGGCCAAGAGACCCAGTACTTC
NA	13	TRBJ2-7	NA	TRBV5-1	CASSKTGSYEQYF	TGCGCCAGCAGCAAAACAGGGTCCTACGAGCAGTACTTC
NA	15	TRBJ2-4	TRBD1	TRBV5-1	CASSTGDSSRDIQYF	TGCGCCAGCAGCACCGGGGACAGTTCCCGGGACATTCAGTACTTC
NA	12	TRBJ1-1	TRBD1	TRBV7-6	CASSPDRVEAFF	TGTGCCAGCAGCCCTGACAGGGTTGAAGCTTTCTTT
NA	15	TRBJ2-6	NA	TRBV6-5	CASSYGASGANVLTF	TGTGCCAGCAGTTACGGGGCGTCTGGGGCCAACGTCCTGACTTTC
NA	12	TRBJ2-7	NA	TRBV7-9	CASSFGPYEQYF	TGTGCCAGCAGCTTTGGACCCTACGAGCAGTACTTC
NA	13	TRBJ1-2	TRBD1	TRBV29-1	CSVVLGQGAGYTF	TGCAGCGTAGTCCTCGGACAGGGGGCCGGCTACACCTTC
NA	15	TRBJ2-3	TRBD1	TRBV9	CASSNRQGWTDTQYF	TGTGCCAGCAGCAACCGACAGGGGTGGACAGATACGCAGTATTTT
NA	14	TRBJ1-5	TRBD1	TRBV7-9	CASSPGQGAQPQHF	TGTGCCAGCAGCCCCGGACAGGGGGCCCAGCCCCAGCATTTT
once	15	TRBJ1-1	NA	TRBV6-5	CASSYDPVVGTEAFF	TGTGCCAGCAGTTACGACCCTGTCGTAGGCACTGAAGCTTTCTTT
NA	13	TRBJ2-7	TRBD2	TRBV27	CASKRGYSYEQYF	TGTGCCAGCAAGCGGGGGTATTCCTACGAGCAGTACTTC
NA	13	TRBJ2-1	TRBD2	TRBV6-5	CASRVAGVNEQFF	TGTGCCAGCAGAGTAGCGGGAGTCAATGAGCAGTTCTTC
NA	14	TRBJ1-4	NA	TRBV2	CASRGELTNEKLFF	TGTGCCAGCAGGGGGGAGTTGACTAATGAAAAACTGTTTTTT
NA	14	TRBJ2-4	NA	TRBV28	CASSLTGAKNIQYF	TGTGCCAGCAGTTTAACGGGGGCCAAAAACATTCAGTACTTC
NA	14	TRBJ1-4	NA	TRBV6-5	CASSYRGAASKLFF	TGTGCCAGCAGTTACCGAGGGGCCGCCTCAAAACTGTTTTTT
NA	12	TRBJ2-7	NA	TRBV29-1	CSVESGILEQYF	TGCAGCGTTGAATCGGGGATACTCGAGCAGTACTTC
NA	14	TRBJ2-1	NA	TRBV27	CASSLASSYNEQFF	TGTGCCAGCAGCCTGGCAAGCTCCTACAATGAGCAGTTCTTC
NA	14	TRBJ1-5	NA	TRBV7-9	CASSLGGGSQPQHF	TGTGCCAGCAGCTTAGGTGGAGGGAGCCAGCCCCAGCATTTT
NA	14	TRBJ2-5	NA	TRBV9	CASSVVGGSKTQYF	TGTGCCAGCAGCGTAGTCGGGGGTTCCAAGACCCAGTACTTC
NA	14	TRBJ2-1	NA	TRBV6-1	CASSEAGGYNEQFF	TGTGCCAGCAGTGAAGCGGGAGGCTACAATGAGCAGTTCTTC
NA	14	TRBJ2-7	TRBD1	TRBV28	CASSQGQGKGEQYF	TGTGCCAGCAGCCAAGGACAGGGTAAGGGCGAGCAGTACTTC
NA	15	TRBJ1-1	NA	TRBV7-3	CASSSTGSGDTEAFF	TGTGCCAGCAGCTCAACGGGCAGTGGAGACACTGAAGCTTTCTTT
NA	15	TRBJ1-5	TRBD1	TRBV30	CAWSAPDRGAQPQHF	TGTGCCTGGAGTGCCCCAGACAGGGGGGCTCAGCCCCAGCATTTT
NA	14	TRBJ1-1	TRBD1	TRBV9	CASNQGQGITEAFF	TGTGCCAGCAACCAAGGACAGGGTATTACTGAAGCTTTCTTT
NA	12	TRBJ1-2	NA	TRBV29-1	CSVVTGINGYTF	TGCAGCGTTGTAACAGGGATCAATGGCTACACCTTC